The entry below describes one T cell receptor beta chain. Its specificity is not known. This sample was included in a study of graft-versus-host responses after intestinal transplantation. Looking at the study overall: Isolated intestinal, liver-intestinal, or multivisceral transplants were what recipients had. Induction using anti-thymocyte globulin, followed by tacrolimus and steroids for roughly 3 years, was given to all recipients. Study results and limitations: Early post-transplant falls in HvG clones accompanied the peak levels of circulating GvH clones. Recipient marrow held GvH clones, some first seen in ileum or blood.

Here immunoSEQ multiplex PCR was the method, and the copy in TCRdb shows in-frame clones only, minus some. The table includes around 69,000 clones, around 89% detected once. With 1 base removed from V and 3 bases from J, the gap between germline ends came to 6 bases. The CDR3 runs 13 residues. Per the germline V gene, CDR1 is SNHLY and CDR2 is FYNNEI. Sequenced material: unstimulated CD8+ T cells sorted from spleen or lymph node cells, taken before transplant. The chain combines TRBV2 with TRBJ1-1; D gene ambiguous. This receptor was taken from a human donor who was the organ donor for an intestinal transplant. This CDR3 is CASSEGAYTEAFF. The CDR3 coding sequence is TGTGCCAGCAGTGAAGGGGCGTACACTGAAGCTTTCTTT.